Listed below are T cell receptor beta chains from one sample, sequenced in a study of T cell responses to AZD1222 COVID-19 vaccine. The data were produced by immunoSEQ multiplex PCR, yet TCRdb's version contains in-frame clones alone and is incomplete. Here the sample spans almost 80,000 clones, around 87% being singletons. Sequences were derived from peripheral blood, sampled on day 0 of AZD1222 vaccination. These TCRs come from an adult in good health. CDR3s include the opening cysteine and the closing phenylalanine or tryptophan. Fields, in order: J gene, V gene, CDR3 protein.

TRBJ2-2,TRBV12-3/TRBV12-4,CASSFSTVGELFF
TRBJ2-3,TRBV6-5,CASSPSVTDTQYF
TRBJ2-1,TRBV7-9,CASSSGLAGVGEQFF
TRBJ2-4,TRBV21-1,CASPRTGASGAKNIQYF
TRBJ2-7,TRBV7-2,CASSLTPREGYEQYF
TRBJ1-2,TRBV27,CASSPTGTLNYGYTF
TRBJ2-7,TRBV28,CASSRQTYEQYF
TRBJ1-5,TRBV19,CASSKGDGNQPQHF
TRBJ2-2,TRBV2,CASRDRVNTGELFF
TRBJ1-1,TRBV19,CASRSTGEATEAFF
TRBJ2-5,TRBV2,CASSRVPGETQYF
TRBJ2-7,TRBV2,CASDLGLPGGEQYF
TRBJ2-6,TRBV4-1,CASSQGTRGANVLTF
TRBJ2-2,TRBV11-2,CASSFPAKREGRNTGELFF
TRBJ2-7,TRBV24-1,CATTQIYEQYF
TRBJ2-3,TRBV4-2,CASRGTSGTDTQYF
TRBJ2-7,TRBV18,CASSREGQGYEQYF
TRBJ1-1,TRBV7-8,CATARDGTGRDTEAFF
TRBJ2-1,TRBV7-2,CASSSNFPGLASRLNEQFF
TRBJ1-2,TRBV12-3/TRBV12-4,CASSTAGVHGYTF
TRBJ2-7,TRBV9,CASSVGENEQYF
TRBJ2-5,TRBV11-2,CASSFLGGRRGKTQYF
TRBJ1-1,TRBV4-1,CASSQEGAVEAFF
TRBJ1-3,TRBV3-1/TRBV3-2,CASSQYSSGNTIYF
TRBJ1-2,TRBV28,CASSLPRNYGYTF
TRBJ1-6,TRBV30,CAWSDPSGTGDHSPLHF
TRBJ1-5,TRBV20-1,CSASPNSNQPQHF
TRBJ2-5,TRBV27,CASSLFALQGGDETQYF
TRBJ2-3,TRBV20-1,CSAYSTDTQYF
TRBJ1-2,TRBV6-2/TRBV6-3,CASSYPLVQGNGYTF
TRBJ1-5,TRBV11-2,CASSLEGGPHQPQHF
TRBJ2-7,TRBV18,CASSPPDTYEQYF
TRBJ1-2,TRBV28,CASSAGTTGGYTF
TRBJ1-1,TRBV14,CASSRVRNTEAFF
TRBJ1-1,TRBV11-3,CASSLIRGNTEAFF
TRBJ1-3,TRBV5-4,CASSLGPPKTGNTIYF
TRBJ1-1,TRBV7-8,CASSRPGTKLLNTEAFF
TRBJ2-7,TRBV14,CASSQRHGRGQYF
TRBJ1-1,TRBV6-5,CASSGQMNTEAFF
TRBJ1-2,TRBV7-2,CASSGLRGESGYTF
TRBJ1-2,TRBV11-3,CASSLDRGRPYGYTF
TRBJ2-7,TRBV29-1,CSVETRDYEQYF